Below, 26 T cell receptor beta chains from the same sample are listed, as sequenced in a study of early T cells in non-severe SARS-CoV-2 infection. One entry per CDR3 protein results from TCRdb running MiXCR on the 5' RACE reads. The sample yields about 30,000 distinct CDR3 sequences, approximately 6.3% seen once. The sequencing sample was made of whole blood. The source is an adult who was a healthcare worker with PCR-confirmed SARS-CoV-2 infection or an uninfected control (not recorded which).

This clonotype occurred a few times. The CDR3 region is CASSWGRFSGNTIYF. CDR3 in DNA: TGTGCCAGCTCCTGGGGCAGATTCTCTGGAAACACCATATATTTT. The V call is TRBV7-2, the J call TRBJ1-3; D is perhaps TRBD1 (5 bases). V lost 8 bases and J lost 0, with 14 bases in between. Germline CDR1 and CDR2: SGHTA and FQGNSA. CDR3 length: 15 residues. The entire variable domain, with the rest obtained from reference TRBV7-2 and TRBJ1-3, is as follows: GAGVSQSPSNKVTEKGKDVELRCDPISGHTALYWYRQSLGQGLEFLIYFQGNSAPDKSGLPSDRFSAERTGGSVSTLTIQRTQQEDSAVYLCASSWGRFSGNTIYFGEGSWLTVV.

Only a few counts were recorded for this clonotype. The chain uses TRBV11-3 and TRBJ2-7, with D hard to call. This CDR3 has 13 residues. Trimming took off 0 bases at V and 2 bases at J, with 5 bases between the two ends. CDR1 and CDR2 (germline): SGHNT, YENEEA. CDR3 DNA sequence: TGTGCCAGCAGCTTAGACAGTACCTACGAGCAGTACTTC. Protein sequence: CASSLDSTYEQYF.

This clonotype was counted ten times or more. The chain has TRBV6-2 or TRBV6-3 and TRBJ1-5; D remains unclear. The germline gives CDR1 MNHEY, CDR2 SVGEGT. V dropped 6 bases and J dropped 7 bases, with 10 bases sitting between them. This CDR3 is built from 12 residues. The CDR3 loop is CASSSLGQPQHF. CDR3 in DNA: TGTGCCAGCAGCTCCCTGGGGCAGCCCCAGCATTTT.

This clonotype was seen at least ten times. The CDR3 coding sequence is TGTGCCAGCACCAGACTGGGGTTATTACTAGCCAAAAACATTCAGTACTTC. Translated: CASTRLGLLLAKNIQYF. The chain is built from TRBV6-9 and TRBJ2-4; D not resolved. The CDR3 is made up of 17 amino acids. The germline CDR1 and CDR2 sequences are MNHGY and SVAAGI. V was shortened by 7 bases and J by 0 bases, with 19 bases between the two germline ends.

The J gene is TRBJ2-3, the V gene TRBV9; D gene unclear. Germline-derived CDR1 and CDR2 are SGDLS and YYNGEE. The CDR3 extends over 13 amino acids. V was pared by 5 bases and J by 2 bases, with 9 bases between. In nucleotides, the CDR3 is TGTGCCAGCAGTGGGGTGAACACAGATACGCAGTATTTT. Its protein product is CASSGVNTDTQYF.

This clonotype appeared many times. The rearrangement links TRBV6-5 to TRBJ1-1; D not certain. Trimming stripped 0 bases from V and 2 bases from J, with 7 bases between. In germline, CDR1 is MNHEY, CDR2 SVGAGI. The CDR3 consists of 14 residues. CDR3 sequence (DNA): TGTGCCAGCAGTTACTCTTGGGGAAACACTGAAGCTTTCTTT. It translates to CASSYSWGNTEAFF.

The chain is built from TRBV20-1 and TRBJ2-7, with 10 bases aligning to TRBD2. The germline V gene encodes CDR1 DFQATT and CDR2 SNEGSKA (reference sequence). The CDR3 spans 13 residues. Losses at the gene ends were 2 bases for V and 6 bases for J; bases not matched to a gene: 4. In DNA form, the CDR3 reads TGCAGTGCTAGACTAGCGGGAGTGGTCGAGCAGTACTTC. Its translation is CSARLAGVVEQYF.

The J gene is TRBJ2-1, the V gene TRBV19; D perhaps matches TRBD2 (6 bases). Germline V lookup: CDR1 LNHDA, CDR2 SQIVND (reference sequence). Trimming removed 5 bases from V and 10 bases from J, with 9 bases in between. The CDR3 covers 11 residues. In nucleotides, the CDR3 is TGTGCCAGTAGTGCGGGACGGGAGCAGTTCTTC. Its protein product is CASSAGREQFF.

This clonotype showed up many times. The chain is built from TRBV15 and TRBJ1-1, with D uncertain. Deletions cut 0 bases from V and 0 bases from J, with 5 bases between. The CDR3 runs to 14 residues. Looked up from germline, CDR1 is LNHNV and CDR2 is YYDKDF (reference sequence). The CDR3 DNA follows: TGTGCCACCAGCAGAGATTATATGAACACTGAAGCTTTCTTT. It encodes CATSRDYMNTEAFF.

Many counts were recorded for this clonotype. The CDR3 DNA reads as TGTGCCAGCAGAGCCTCGGGGGTCTCTGGAAACACCATATATTTT. Its protein product is CASRASGVSGNTIYF. The chain is built from TRBV12-3 or TRBV12-4 and TRBJ1-3, with a tentative D call TRBD1 (5 bases). The CDR3 has 15 amino acids. V lost 6 bases and J lost 0, with 12 bases in between.

Ten or more counts support this clonotype. The chain couples TRBV27 to TRBJ2-7; TRBD2 might be the D (5 bases). CDR1 and CDR2 (germline): MNHEY, SMNVEV (reference sequence). Trimming stripped 3 bases from V and 4 bases from J, with 7 bases between. This CDR3 has 12 residues. CDR3 nucleotide sequence: TGTGCCAGCAGTTTGTCGGGGTACGAGCAGTACTTC. It encodes CASSLSGYEQYF.

This clonotype was seen ten or more times. The chain carries TRBV18 and TRBJ1-2; TRBD1 matches 11 bases. The junction had 4 bases not matched to a gene; V was cut back by 3 bases and J by 7 bases. The germline CDR1 and CDR2 sequences are KGHSH and LQKENI. This CDR3 has 14 amino acids. The CDR3: CASSPGTGGSGYTF. The CDR3 nucleotides are TGTGCCAGCTCACCTGGGACAGGGGGAAGTGGCTACACCTTC.

This clonotype was seen at least ten times. The rearrangement joins TRBV5-5 to TRBJ2-7, with 8 nucleotides matching TRBD1. The germline V gene has CDR1 SGHKS and CDR2 YYEKEE (reference sequence). The CDR3 has 15 amino acids. After removal of 6 bases from V and 2 bases from J, the junction contained 10 bases not matched to a gene. The CDR3 DNA reads TGTGCCAGCAACTCCGAAGACAGGGGAACCTACGAGCAGTACTTC. Translated: CASNSEDRGTYEQYF.

This clonotype occurred many times. The chain employs TRBV19 and TRBJ2-1, with TRBD2 matching over 11 bases. V lost 1 base, J lost 7 bases, and 6 bases stayed unmatched. This CDR3 contains 16 residues. CDR1 is LNHDA and CDR2 is SQIVND in the germline V gene (reference sequence). Here the CDR3 DNA reads TGTGCCAGTAGTATAGGACTAGCGGGATCGCTAAATGAGCAGTTCTTC. It is translated as CASSIGLAGSLNEQFF.

This clonotype occurred many times. The rearrangement links TRBV18 to TRBJ2-1; 9 bases are shared with TRBD2. Germline loops: CDR1 KGHSH, CDR2 LQKENI. The CDR3 loop spans 16 amino acids. J gave up 3 bases and V 3 bases, and 6 bases lay outside the gene matches. CDR3 in DNA: TGTGCCAGCTCACCGCTAGCGGGAACCCGCTACAATGAGCAGTTCTTC. This codes for CASSPLAGTRYNEQFF.

This clonotype was observed at least ten times. The rearrangement joins TRBV6-6 to TRBJ2-1; D is unclear. Germline assignment: CDR1 MNHNY and CDR2 SVGAGI (reference sequence). CDR3 length: 14 amino acids. Trimming removed 0 bases at V and 5 bases at J, with 8 bases between. CDR3 coding DNA: TGTGCCAGCAGTTACTCAGGGAACGACAATGAGCAGTTCTTC. Protein sequence: CASSYSGNDNEQFF.

This clonotype was counted ten times or more. The chain links TRBV29-1 to TRBJ2-5, with 10 bases identical to TRBD1. The CDR3 sequence is 14 residues long. Losses at the gene ends were 8 bases for V and 1 base for J; bases not matched to a gene: 7. Per germline, CDR1 SQVTM and CDR2 ANQGSEA. CDR3 loop: CSFGQGVVQETQYF. CDR3 in DNA: TGCAGCTTTGGACAGGGGGTCGTCCAAGAGACCCAGTACTTC.

This clonotype was found many times. The rearrangement uses TRBV19 and TRBJ2-1; 16 positions match TRBD2. CDR3 size: 19 residues. Unmatched junction bases numbered 14, after V lost 2 bases and J lost 10 bases. Germline V gene data show CDR1 as LNHDA and CDR2 as SQIVND (reference sequence). The CDR3 nucleotides read TGTGCCAGTAGTATACTTCTAACCGGGACTAGCGGGAGGGGCCCCGAGCAGTTCTTC. Translation: CASSILLTGTSGRGPEQFF.

The table lists this clonotype with many counts. J is TRBJ2-3 and V is TRBV7-3; D might be TRBD1 (6 bases). CDR1 and CDR2 (germline): SGHTA, FQGTGA. This CDR3 region has 17 residues. The V end was cut by 3 bases, the J end by 0 bases, with 16 bases between. CDR3 sequence: CASSFRTESPSTDTQYF. For the CDR3, the DNA is TGTGCCAGCAGCTTTCGGACAGAATCCCCTAGCACAGATACGCAGTATTTT.

This rearrangement joins TRBV6-1 to TRBJ2-7; D not resolved. Germline assignment: CDR1 MNHNS and CDR2 SASEGT. The CDR3 loop spans 13 amino acids. Trimming took off 1 base at V and 3 bases at J, with 7 bases between the two ends. The CDR3 DNA is TGTGCCAGCAGTGAAGAACCAGGCTACGAGCAGTACTTC. Its protein product is CASSEEPGYEQYF.

The table lists this clonotype with many counts. The V and J genes are TRBV5-1 and TRBJ2-7, with a tentative D call TRBD1 (5 bases). V was shortened by 2 bases and J by 4 bases, with 10 bases between the two germline ends. This CDR3 has 13 residues. Germline V gives CDR1 SGHRS, CDR2 YFSETQ. CDR3 sequence reads: CASSLQDSYEQYF. For the CDR3, the DNA is TGCGCCAGCAGCTTACAGGATAGTTACGAGCAGTACTTC. The full variable domain, in which reference TRBV5-1 and TRBJ2-7 provide the parts outside the CDR3, is KAGVTQTPRYLIKTRGQQVTLSCSPISGHRSVSWYQQTPGQGLQFLFEYFSETQRNKGNFPGRFSGRQFSNSRSEMNVSTLELGDSALYLCASSLQDSYEQYFGPGTRLTVT.

The J gene is TRBJ2-1, the V gene TRBV12-3 or TRBV12-4, with a weak D call TRBD2 (5 bases). This CDR3 is built from 15 residues. Trimming took off 6 bases at V and 2 bases at J, with 14 bases between the two ends. The CDR3 DNA is TGTGCCAGCAGCCCACGGGGTACGACCTACAATGAGCAGTTCTTC. The encoded protein is CASSPRGTTYNEQFF.

This chain uses TRBV29-1 with TRBJ1-2, with 7 bases lining up with TRBD1. CDR3 size: 13 residues. V shed 8 bases, J shed 2 bases, and the junction held 8 bases outside the gene matches. Germline CDR1 and CDR2: SQVTM and ANQGSEA. This chain's CDR3 is CSSAGTENYGYTF. DNA for the CDR3: TGCAGCAGTGCCGGGACAGAAAACTATGGCTACACCTTC.

The chain combines TRBV27 with TRBJ1-5; the D gene is possibly TRBD1 (5 bases). Germline V gene sequence: CDR1 MNHEY, CDR2 SMNVEV (reference sequence). V was clipped by 2 bases and J by 7 bases, with 9 bases between them. This CDR3 has 13 amino acids. The CDR3 loop reads CASSLQGWQPQHF. The CDR3 DNA reads as TGTGCCAGCAGTTTACAGGGATGGCAGCCCCAGCATTTT.

This clonotype has a count of ten or more. The V and J genes are TRBV24-1 and TRBJ2-1; 9 nucleotides line up with TRBD2. The CDR3 loop spans 16 amino acids. Germline CDR1 reads KGHDR; CDR2 reads SFDVKD. With 4 bases clipped from V and 1 base from J, the junction kept 4 bases outside the gene matches. CDR3 amino acids: CATSDRLAASYNEQFF. The DNA of the CDR3 is TGTGCCACCAGTGACAGACTAGCGGCATCCTACAATGAGCAGTTCTTC.

This clonotype was seen ten or more times. V and J are TRBV7-2 and TRBJ2-1; no definite D call. Germline V gene sequence: CDR1 SGHTA, CDR2 FQGNSA. The V and J ends lost 3 bases and 7 bases respectively, with 13 bases between them. The CDR3 length is 14 residues. The CDR3 DNA reads as TGTGCCAGCAGCTTTTACCGCCCCCGGAATGAGCAGTTCTTC. It encodes CASSFYRPRNEQFF. The variable domain in full, completed from reference TRBV7-2 and TRBJ2-1, reads GAGVSQSPSNKVTEKGKDVELRCDPISGHTALYWYRQSLGQGLEFLIYFQGNSAPDKSGLPSDRFSAERTGGSVSTLTIQRTQQEDSAVYLCASSFYRPRNEQFFGPGTRLTVL.